One sample yielded the 27 T cell receptor beta chains listed below, sequenced in a study of shared clonotypes between healthy human individuals. Clones were sequenced by immunoSEQ multiplex PCR, and TCRdb holds only the in-frame ones, with some missing. The sample gives about 2.4 million clones, 85% to 95% of which show up once; more than 0.12% is in the top ten. What was sequenced was naive CD4+ T cells sorted from blood. Indicated subset: CD45RA+ positively selected. These receptors were taken from a man aged 18 to 35 in good health.

This clone was counted a few times. This rearrangement joins TRBV10-3 to TRBJ1-5, with TRBD1 as a possible D gene (5 bases). With 4 bases removed from V and 3 bases from J, the gap between germline ends came to 10 bases. CDR3 size: 14 residues. Per the germline V gene, CDR1 is ENHRY and CDR2 is SYGVKD. CDR3 sequence reads: CAISAGTDNQPQHF. CDR3 DNA: TGTGCCATCAGTGCTGGGACGGACAATCAGCCCCAGCATTTT.

As to this clone: This CDR3 is also generated by other DNA sequences in the sample. The CDR3 reads CASSPTGGSSYEQYF. The CDR3 DNA reads TGCGCCAGCAGCCCGACAGGGGGAAGCTCCTACGAGCAGTACTTC. The J gene is TRBJ2-7, the V gene TRBV5-1; 9 bases map to TRBD1. V shed 4 bases, J shed 0 bases, and the junction held 5 bases outside the gene matches. Germline V gene data show CDR1 as SGHRS and CDR2 as YFSETQ. This CDR3 contains 15 residues.

The V call is TRBV6-5, the J call TRBJ1-2, with no clear D. The CDR3 consists of 15 residues. Trimming left V 0 bases short and J 4 bases short, with 12 bases between. The germline V gene has CDR1 MNHEY and CDR2 SVGAGI. CDR3 in DNA: TGTGCCAGCAGTTACTCGATAATATGGGGCTATGGCTACACCTTC. Translated, it gives CASSYSIIWGYGYTF.

This chain connects TRBV5-4 to TRBJ1-4, with TRBD1 matching 8 bases. Trimming cost V 5 bases and J 2 bases; bases outside gene matches: 5. Germline CDR1 reads SGHNT; CDR2 reads YYREEE (reference sequence). There are 15 residues in the CDR3. The CDR3 sequence: CASSRDRSTNEKLFF. In nucleotides, the CDR3 is TGTGCCAGCAGTCGGGACAGGAGTACTAATGAAAAACTGTTTTTT.

The V gene is TRBV4-1, the J gene TRBJ2-7; 7 bases are a match to TRBD1. The germline V gene has CDR1 MGHRA and CDR2 YSYEKL. After removal of 4 bases from V and 0 bases from J, the junction contained 9 bases not matched to a gene. The CDR3 extends over 16 amino acids. In DNA, the CDR3 is TGCGCCAGCAGCCCCTCAGGGGGATGGAACTCCTACGAGCAGTACTTC. It is translated as CASSPSGGWNSYEQYF.

The CDR3 DNA sequence: TGTGCCAGCTCACCCCTCTCGGGTGGGGAGACCCAGTACTTC. It specifies CASSPLSGGETQYF. The J gene is TRBJ2-5, the V gene TRBV18; D is uncertain. Trimming stripped 3 bases from V and 5 bases from J, with 13 bases between. In germline, CDR1 is KGHSH, CDR2 LQKENI. The CDR3 consists of 14 residues.

This clone was found many times. Other DNA sequences of this sample code for an identical CDR3. The V and J genes are TRBV27 and TRBJ2-3; D is perhaps TRBD2 (6 bases). V was cut by 2 bases and J by 6 bases, with 12 bases left in between. The CDR3 has 14 residues. CDR1 is MNHEY, CDR2 SMNVEV, per germline (reference sequence). The CDR3: CASSLETRGDTQYF. The DNA for the CDR3 is TGTGCCAGCAGTTTAGAGACTAGAGGGGATACGCAGTATTTT.

The gene calls are TRBV7-8 and TRBJ2-5; D is ambiguous. This CDR3 spans 13 amino acids. CDR1 and CDR2 from the germline V gene are SGHVS and FQNEAQ. Trimming removed 1 base at V and 5 bases at J, with 8 bases between. CDR3 in amino acids: CASSLEPLETQYF. DNA of the CDR3: TGTGCCAGCAGCTTAGAACCGTTGGAGACCCAGTACTTC.

This CDR3 reads CASRDRGRAEAFF. CDR3 coding DNA: TGTGCCAGTAGAGACAGGGGGAGAGCTGAAGCTTTCTTT. V is TRBV19 and J is TRBJ1-1; 9 bases fit TRBD1. This CDR3 spans 13 amino acids. CDR1 LNHDA and CDR2 SQIVND come from the germline V gene (reference sequence). The V gene end was trimmed by 6 bases and the J gene end by 6 bases; junction bases not matched to a gene: 5.

The chain carries TRBV5-1 and TRBJ2-7, with TRBD1 matching 9 bases. Germline V gives CDR1 SGHRS, CDR2 YFSETQ. V shed 0 bases and J 7 bases; nucleotides not matched to a gene: 5. CDR3 length: 14 residues. The chain's CDR3 is CASSLAGDRVEQYF. CDR3 coding DNA: TGCGCCAGCAGCTTGGCCGGGGACAGGGTTGAGCAGTACTTC.

Note on this clone: Other DNA sequences in this specimen translate into the identical CDR3. The rearrangement uses TRBV4-3 and TRBJ2-1; maybe TRBD2 (6 bases). Trimming removed 0 bases at V and 3 bases at J, with 6 bases between. Per the germline V gene, CDR1 is LGHNA and CDR2 is YSLEER. The CDR3 is 14 residues long. The CDR3 region has the DNA TGCGCCAGCAGCCAAGAGGGACTCTACAATGAGCAGTTCTTC. It encodes CASSQEGLYNEQFF.

This chain connects TRBV5-1 to TRBJ1-2; 9 bases agree with TRBD1. V shed 4 bases and J 8 bases; nucleotides not matched to a gene: 9. CDR1 is SGHRS, CDR2 YFSETQ, per germline. This CDR3 spans 14 amino acids. CDR3 DNA sequence: TGCGCCAGCAGCGATCGAACAGGGGGCCAAGGCTACACCTTC. This gives the protein CASSDRTGGQGYTF.

As for this clone: Additional DNA sequences in this sample encode the identical CDR3. The chain combines TRBV11-2 with TRBJ2-7; no firm D call. V was trimmed by 4 bases and J by 0 bases, leaving 4 bases between them. Germline V lookup: CDR1 SGHAT, CDR2 FQNNGV. There are 12 residues in the CDR3. For the CDR3, the DNA is TGTGCCAGCAGCTCTAGCTCCTACGAGCAGTACTTC. Translation gives CASSSSSYEQYF.

CDR3 residues: CASSRRQGVTDTQYF. In DNA form, the CDR3 reads TGCGCCAGCAGCCGTAGACAGGGGGTCACAGATACGCAGTATTTT. This chain joins TRBV4-1 and TRBJ2-3, with TRBD1 matching over 9 bases. The germline gives CDR1 MGHRA, CDR2 YSYEKL. The V segment lost 4 bases and the J segment 2 bases; nucleotides outside the gene matches: 4. This CDR3 is built from 15 residues.

This clone was detected a few times. A much larger clone is a single base away; this may be a read error. Additional DNA sequences in this sample encode the identical CDR3. V is TRBV11-2 and J is TRBJ2-5; no definite D call. The CDR3 sequence is 11 residues long. CDR1 and CDR2 from the germline V gene are SGHAT and FQNNGV. Trimming cost V 3 bases and J 2 bases, with 1 base left between them. The CDR3 coding sequence is TGTGCCAGCAGCTTTCAAGAGACCCAGTACTTC. Its protein product is CASSFQETQYF. The entire variable domain, with the rest obtained from reference TRBV11-2 and TRBJ2-5, is as follows: EAGVAQSPRYKIIEKRQSVAFWCNPISGHATLYWYQQILGQGPKLLIQFQNNGVVDDSQLPKDRFSAERLKGVDSTLKIQPAKLEDSAVYLCASSFQETQYFGPGTRLLVL.

As concerns this clone: Other nucleotide sequences from this sample produce the same CDR3. The rearrangement links TRBV18 to TRBJ2-6; no clear D gene. Trimming removed 3 bases at V and 0 bases at J, with 3 bases between. The CDR3 sequence is 14 residues long. Germline loops: CDR1 KGHSH, CDR2 LQKENI. CDR3 DNA: TGTGCCAGCTCACCCCCCTCTGGGGCCAACGTCCTGACTTTC. This gives the protein CASSPPSGANVLTF.

V is TRBV10-3 and J is TRBJ1-2, with D unclear. This CDR3 region has 13 residues. V lost 5 bases and J lost 4, with 11 bases in between. The germline CDR1 and CDR2 sequences are ENHRY and SYGVKD. The CDR3 bases are TGTGCCATCAGTTCCGTTGTCCTCTATGGCTACACCTTC. Protein sequence: CAISSVVLYGYTF.

The rearrangement links TRBV7-6 to TRBJ2-7; possibly TRBD2 for D (5 bases). Trimming removed 1 base at V and 0 bases at J, with 16 bases between. The CDR3 sequence is 17 residues long. Germline values: CDR1 SGHVS, CDR2 FNYEAQ. CDR3 region: CASSLGTPWSASYEQYF. The CDR3 coding sequence is TGTGCCAGCAGCTTAGGGACTCCCTGGTCGGCCTCCTACGAGCAGTACTTC. Full variable domain (remainder filled in from reference TRBV7-6 and TRBJ2-7): GAGVSQSPRYKVTKRGQDVALRCDPISGHVSLYWYRQALGQGPEFLTYFNYEAQQDKSGLPNDRFSAERPEGSISTLTIQRTEQRDSAMYRCASSLGTPWSASYEQYFGPGTRLTVT.

The chain couples TRBV5-1 to TRBJ2-7; D is unresolved. This CDR3 comprises 12 residues. V was trimmed by 2 bases and J by 6 bases, leaving 9 bases between them. Looked up from germline, CDR1 is SGHRS and CDR2 is YFSETQ. CDR3 DNA: TGCGCCAGCAGCTTCCCCTCTCCCGAGCAGTACTTC. Residues: CASSFPSPEQYF. Using reference TRBV5-1 and TRBJ2-7 for the parts outside the CDR3, the full variable domain is KAGVTQTPRYLIKTRGQQVTLSCSPISGHRSVSWYQQTPGQGLQFLFEYFSETQRNKGNFPGRFSGRQFSNSRSEMNVSTLELGDSALYLCASSFPSPEQYFGPGTRLTVT.

The chain couples TRBV5-1 to TRBJ2-2; 8 positions agree with TRBD2. V lost 0 bases and J lost 4; bases outside the gene matches: 5. Germline V gene sequence: CDR1 SGHRS, CDR2 YFSETQ. CDR3 length: 16 amino acids. The CDR3 sequence: CASSLGTSSATGELFF. For the CDR3, the DNA is TGCGCCAGCAGCTTGGGGACTAGCAGTGCCACCGGGGAGCTGTTTTTT.

CDR3 DNA sequence: TGTGCCAGCAGCTTAAGTGTAAAGGAGGGCCCCTACGAGCAGTACTTC. Its protein is CASSLSVKEGPYEQYF. The chain uses TRBV11-3 and TRBJ2-7, with a possible D match to TRBD2 (6 bases). The CDR3 has 16 amino acids. Germline CDR1 SGHNT, CDR2 YENEEA. The V and J ends lost 2 bases and 2 bases respectively, with 16 bases between them.

This chain connects TRBV7-2 to TRBJ1-1; D may be TRBD1 (5 bases). The CDR3 covers 14 residues. From germline, CDR1 is SGHTA and CDR2 FQGNSA. The V gene lost 1 base and the J gene lost 6 bases, with 12 bases spanning the gap. In nucleotides, the CDR3 is TGTGCCAGCAGCTTAGGCGGGGGGGTCTCTGAAGCTTTCTTT. As protein: CASSLGGGVSEAFF.

This clone has just one count. The rearrangement links TRBV19 to TRBJ1-1; D call uncertain. The germline gives CDR1 LNHDA, CDR2 SQIVND (reference sequence). This CDR3 has 14 amino acids. The V gene lost 6 bases and the J gene lost 0 bases, with 11 bases spanning the gap. CDR3 sequence (DNA): TGTGCCAGTAGAAATCACGCCGTGAACACTGAAGCTTTCTTT. Translation gives CASRNHAVNTEAFF. Looking up the rest from reference TRBV19 and TRBJ1-1 gives the full variable domain: DGGITQSPKYLFRKEGQNVTLSCEQNLNHDAMYWYRQDPGQGLRLIYYSQIVNDFQKGDIAEGYSVSREKKESFPLTVTSAQKNPTAFYLCASRNHAVNTEAFFGQGTRLTVV.

The chain links TRBV9 to TRBJ2-6; D remains ambiguous. The CDR3 is made up of 16 amino acids. V was shortened by 0 bases and J by 0 bases, with 7 bases between the two germline ends. Germline-derived CDR1 and CDR2 are SGDLS and YYNGEE. DNA of the CDR3: TGTGCCAGCAGCGTAGCGCAGGCCTCTGGGGCCAACGTCCTGACTTTC. Translating gives CASSVAQASGANVLTF.

The V call is TRBV7-2, the J call TRBJ1-1, with TRBD1 matching 10 bases. The length of the CDR3 is 18 residues. V shed 6 bases and J 0 bases; nucleotides not matched to a gene: 13. Germline V gene data show CDR1 as SGHTA and CDR2 as FQGNSA. The DNA of the CDR3 is TGTGCCAGCAGTTTAAACGCCCCGGGACAGGGGATGAACACTGAAGCTTTCTTT. Its protein is CASSLNAPGQGMNTEAFF.

This clone showed up just once. This chain connects TRBV15 to TRBJ2-7; no clear D. Germline CDR1 and CDR2: LNHNV and YYDKDF (reference sequence). Trimming removed 1 base at V and 3 bases at J, with 13 bases between. This CDR3 is built from 15 residues. CDR3 protein: CATSRAGRKNYEQYF. Written as DNA, the CDR3 is TGTGCCACCAGCAGAGCCGGCAGGAAGAACTACGAGCAGTACTTC.

The rearrangement links TRBV28 to TRBJ1-5; D remains unclear. Germline lookup yields CDR1 MDHEN and CDR2 SYDVKM. The CDR3 contains 17 residues. Trimming shortened V by 7 bases and J by 5 bases, and 24 bases separated the two germline ends. The CDR3 here is CASNTIRRLPIHQPQHF. CDR3 bases: TGTGCCAGCAATACCATACGGCGGCTACCCATCCATCAGCCCCAGCATTTT.